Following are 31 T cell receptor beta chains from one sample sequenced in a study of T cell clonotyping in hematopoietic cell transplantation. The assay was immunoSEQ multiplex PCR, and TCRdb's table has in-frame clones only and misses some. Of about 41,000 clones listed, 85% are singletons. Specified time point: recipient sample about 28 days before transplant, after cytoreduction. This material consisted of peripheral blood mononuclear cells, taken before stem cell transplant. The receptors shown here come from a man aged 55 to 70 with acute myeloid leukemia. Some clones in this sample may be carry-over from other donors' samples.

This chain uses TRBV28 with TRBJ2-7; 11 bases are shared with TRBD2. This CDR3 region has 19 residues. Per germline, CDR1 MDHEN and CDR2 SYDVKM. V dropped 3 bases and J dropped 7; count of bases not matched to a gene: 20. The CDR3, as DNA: TGTGCCAGCAGTTTGAGGGGCGCCGGGACTAGCGGAGCTCCGGGAGAGCAGTACTTC. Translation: CASSLRGAGTSGAPGEQYF.

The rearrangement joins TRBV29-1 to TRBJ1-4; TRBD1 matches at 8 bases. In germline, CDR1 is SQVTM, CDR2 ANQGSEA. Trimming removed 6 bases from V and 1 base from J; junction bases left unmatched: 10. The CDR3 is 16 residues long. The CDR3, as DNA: TGCAGCGTGGCCGGGACAGGTGTCGAAACTAATGAAAAACTGTTTTTT. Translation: CSVAGTGVETNEKLFF.

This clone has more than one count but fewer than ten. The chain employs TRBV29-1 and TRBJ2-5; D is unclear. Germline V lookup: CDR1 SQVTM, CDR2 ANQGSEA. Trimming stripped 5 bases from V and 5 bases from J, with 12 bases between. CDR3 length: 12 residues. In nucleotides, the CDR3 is TGCAGCGTTTCCGGCAGCTCGGAGACCCAGTACTTC. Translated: CSVSGSSETQYF.

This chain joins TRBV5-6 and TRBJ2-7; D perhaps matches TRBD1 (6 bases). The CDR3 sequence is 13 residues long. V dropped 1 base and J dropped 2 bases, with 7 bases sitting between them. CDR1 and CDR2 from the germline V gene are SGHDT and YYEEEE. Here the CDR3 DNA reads TGTGCCAGCAGCTTGCGACAGGCCTACGAGCAGTACTTC. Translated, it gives CASSLRQAYEQYF.

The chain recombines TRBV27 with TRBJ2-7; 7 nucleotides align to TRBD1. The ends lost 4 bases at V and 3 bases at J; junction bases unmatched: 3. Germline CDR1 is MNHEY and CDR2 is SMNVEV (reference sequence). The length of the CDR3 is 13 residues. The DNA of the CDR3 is TGTGCCAGCAGTTACAGGGGCCTCTACGAGCAGTACTTC. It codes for CASSYRGLYEQYF.

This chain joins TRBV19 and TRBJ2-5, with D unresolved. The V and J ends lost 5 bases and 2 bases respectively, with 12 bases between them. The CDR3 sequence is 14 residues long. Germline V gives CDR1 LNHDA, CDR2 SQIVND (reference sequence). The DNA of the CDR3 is TGTGCCAGTAGTCTCCAAGAAAATCAAGAGACCCAGTACTTC. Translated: CASSLQENQETQYF.

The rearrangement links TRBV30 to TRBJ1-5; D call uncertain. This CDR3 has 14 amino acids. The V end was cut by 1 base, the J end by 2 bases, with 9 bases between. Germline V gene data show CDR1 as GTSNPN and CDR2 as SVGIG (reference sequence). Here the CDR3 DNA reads TGTGCCTGGAGTGGCACTAACGGCAATCAGCCCCAGCATTTT. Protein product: CAWSGTNGNQPQHF.

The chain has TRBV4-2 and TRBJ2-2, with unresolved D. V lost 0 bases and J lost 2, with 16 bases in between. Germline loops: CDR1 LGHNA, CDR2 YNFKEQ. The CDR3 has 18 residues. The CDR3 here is CASSQDLAQLSNTGELFF. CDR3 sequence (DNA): TGTGCCAGCAGCCAAGATCTCGCGCAGCTATCCAACACCGGGGAGCTGTTTTTT.

The CDR3 region has the DNA TGCGCCAGCAGAATCTACGGGGGTGAGGCAACTAATGAAAAACTGTTTTTT. This sequence encodes CASRIYGGEATNEKLFF. V and J are TRBV5-1 and TRBJ1-4; the D gene is possibly TRBD1 (5 bases). The CDR3 runs 17 residues. Germline assignment: CDR1 SGHRS and CDR2 YFSETQ. The V gene lost 5 bases and the J gene lost 0 bases, with 17 bases spanning the gap.

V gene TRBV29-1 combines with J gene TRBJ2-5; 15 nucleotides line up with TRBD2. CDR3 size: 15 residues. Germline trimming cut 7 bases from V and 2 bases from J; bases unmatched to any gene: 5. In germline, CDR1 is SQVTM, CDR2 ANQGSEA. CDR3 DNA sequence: TGCAGCGCTAGGGGACTAGCGGGGGGACAAGAGACCCAGTACTTC. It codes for CSARGLAGGQETQYF.

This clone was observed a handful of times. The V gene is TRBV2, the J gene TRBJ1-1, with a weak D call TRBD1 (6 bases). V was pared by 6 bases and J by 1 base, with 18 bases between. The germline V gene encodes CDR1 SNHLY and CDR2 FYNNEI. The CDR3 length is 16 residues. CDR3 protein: CASRSQQGEANTEAFF. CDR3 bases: TGTGCCAGCAGGTCTCAACAGGGCGAGGCGAACACTGAAGCTTTCTTT.

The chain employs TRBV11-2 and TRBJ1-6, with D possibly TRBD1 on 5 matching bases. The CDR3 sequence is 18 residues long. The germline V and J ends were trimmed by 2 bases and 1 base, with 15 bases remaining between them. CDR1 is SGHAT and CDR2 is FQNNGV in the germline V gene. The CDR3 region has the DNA TGTGCCAGCAGCTTAATCCCCGTAGGGGTATCCTATAATTCACCCCTCCACTTT. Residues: CASSLIPVGVSYNSPLHF.

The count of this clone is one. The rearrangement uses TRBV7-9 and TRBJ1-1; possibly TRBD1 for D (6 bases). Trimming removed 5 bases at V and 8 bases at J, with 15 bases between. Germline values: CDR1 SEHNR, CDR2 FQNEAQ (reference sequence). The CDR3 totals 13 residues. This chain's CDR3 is CASSRGETGEAFF. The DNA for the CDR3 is TGTGCCAGCAGCCGGGGGGAGACAGGAGAAGCTTTCTTT.

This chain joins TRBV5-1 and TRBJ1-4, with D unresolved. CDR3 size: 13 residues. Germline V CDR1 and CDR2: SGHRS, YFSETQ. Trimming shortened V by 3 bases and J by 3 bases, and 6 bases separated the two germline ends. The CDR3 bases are TGCGCCAGCAGCTCCCCTTCTAATGAAAAACTGTTTTTT. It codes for CASSSPSNEKLFF.

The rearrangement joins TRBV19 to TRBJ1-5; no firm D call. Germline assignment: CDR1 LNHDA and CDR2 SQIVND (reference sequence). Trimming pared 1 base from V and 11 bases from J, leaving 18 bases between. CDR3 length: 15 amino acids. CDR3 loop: CASSIGGQVGRAQHF. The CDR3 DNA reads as TGTGCCAGTAGTATAGGAGGCCAGGTCGGGAGGGCCCAGCATTTT.

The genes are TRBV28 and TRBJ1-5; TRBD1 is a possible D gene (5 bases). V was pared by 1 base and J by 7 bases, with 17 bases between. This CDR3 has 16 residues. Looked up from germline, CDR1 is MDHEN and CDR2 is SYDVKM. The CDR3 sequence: CASSLFGRVSGQPQHF. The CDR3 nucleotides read TGTGCCAGCAGTTTATTCGGCAGGGTTAGCGGGCAGCCCCAGCATTTT. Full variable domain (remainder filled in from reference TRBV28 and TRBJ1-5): DVKVTQSSRYLVKRTGEKVFLECVQDMDHENMFWYRQDPGLGLRLIYFSYDVKMKEKGDIPEGYSVSREKKERFSLILESASTNQTSMYLCASSLFGRVSGQPQHFGDGTRLSIL.

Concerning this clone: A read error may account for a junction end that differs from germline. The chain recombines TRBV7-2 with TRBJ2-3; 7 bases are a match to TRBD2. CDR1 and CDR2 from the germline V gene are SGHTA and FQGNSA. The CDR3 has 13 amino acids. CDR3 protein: CASSLAQSGAPSF. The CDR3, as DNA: TGTGCCAGCAGCTTAGCGCAAAGCGGGGCTCCCTCTTTT.

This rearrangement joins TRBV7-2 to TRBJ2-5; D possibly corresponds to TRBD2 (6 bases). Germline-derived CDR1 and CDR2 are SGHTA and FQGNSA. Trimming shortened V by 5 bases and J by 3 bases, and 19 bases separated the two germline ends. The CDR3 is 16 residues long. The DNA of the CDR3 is TGTGCCAGCAGCCTACCGGTGGGGAGGCCGGAAGAGACCCAGTACTTC. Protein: CASSLPVGRPEETQYF.

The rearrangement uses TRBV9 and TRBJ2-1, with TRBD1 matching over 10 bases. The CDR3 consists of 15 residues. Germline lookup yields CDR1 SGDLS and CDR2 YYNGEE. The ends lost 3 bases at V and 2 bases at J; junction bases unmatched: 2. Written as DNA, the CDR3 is TGTGCCAGCAGCGCTGGGACAGGGGCCTACAATGAGCAGTTCTTC. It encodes CASSAGTGAYNEQFF.

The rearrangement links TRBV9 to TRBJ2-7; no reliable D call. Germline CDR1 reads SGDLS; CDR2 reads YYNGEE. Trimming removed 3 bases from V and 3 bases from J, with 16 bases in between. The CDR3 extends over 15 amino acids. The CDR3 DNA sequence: TGTGCCAGCAGCGCAAATTCCGGCAACCACTACGAGCAGTACTTC. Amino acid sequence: CASSANSGNHYEQYF.

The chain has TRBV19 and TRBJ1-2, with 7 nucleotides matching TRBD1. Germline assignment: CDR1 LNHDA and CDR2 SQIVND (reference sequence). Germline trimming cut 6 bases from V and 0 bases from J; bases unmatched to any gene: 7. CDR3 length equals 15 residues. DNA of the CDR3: TGTGCCAGTAGCGCTGGGACAGCTCCTAACTATGGCTACACCTTC. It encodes CASSAGTAPNYGYTF.

The CDR3 region is CASSVDGRRDQYF. DNA for the CDR3: TGTGCCAGCAGCGTAGACGGAAGGAGAGACCAGTACTTC. The genes are TRBV9 and TRBJ2-5; D remains unclear. The germline gives CDR1 SGDLS, CDR2 YYNGEE. Trimming removed 0 bases at V and 10 bases at J, with 13 bases between. The CDR3 is 13 amino acids.

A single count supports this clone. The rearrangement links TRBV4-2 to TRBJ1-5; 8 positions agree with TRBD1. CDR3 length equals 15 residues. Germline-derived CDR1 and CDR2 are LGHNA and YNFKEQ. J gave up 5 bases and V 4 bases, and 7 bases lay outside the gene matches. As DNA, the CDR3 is TGTGCCAGCAGCCTAGGACAGGGCGAAGATCAGCCCCAGCATTTT. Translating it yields CASSLGQGEDQPQHF.

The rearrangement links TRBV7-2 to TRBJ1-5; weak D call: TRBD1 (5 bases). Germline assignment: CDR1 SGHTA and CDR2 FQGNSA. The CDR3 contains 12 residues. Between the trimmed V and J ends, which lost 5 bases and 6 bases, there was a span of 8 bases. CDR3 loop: CASSAGFQPQHF. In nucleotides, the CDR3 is TGTGCCAGCAGCGCAGGGTTTCAGCCCCAGCATTTT.

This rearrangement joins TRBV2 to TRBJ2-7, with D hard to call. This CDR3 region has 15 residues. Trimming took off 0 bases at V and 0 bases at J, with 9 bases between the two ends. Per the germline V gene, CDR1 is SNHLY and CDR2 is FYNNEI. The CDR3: CASSEATGLSYEQYF. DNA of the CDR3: TGTGCCAGCAGTGAAGCAACCGGCCTCTCCTACGAGCAGTACTTC.

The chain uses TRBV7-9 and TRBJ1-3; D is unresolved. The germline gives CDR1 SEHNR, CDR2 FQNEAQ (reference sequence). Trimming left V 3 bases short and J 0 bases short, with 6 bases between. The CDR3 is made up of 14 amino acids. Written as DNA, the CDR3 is TGTGCCAGCAGCTTGTTGGGCTCTGGAAACACCATATATTTT. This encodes CASSLLGSGNTIYF.

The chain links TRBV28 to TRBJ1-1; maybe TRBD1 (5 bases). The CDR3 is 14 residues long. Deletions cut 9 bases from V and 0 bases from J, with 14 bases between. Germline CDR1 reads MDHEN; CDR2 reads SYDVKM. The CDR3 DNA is TGTGCCAGTAAAGGGGAGGCCATGAACACTGAAGCTTTCTTT. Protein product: CASKGEAMNTEAFF.

CDR3 DNA sequence: TGCAGCGTTGAAGATGGCAACGGCTACACCTTC. It is translated as CSVEDGNGYTF. V usage is TRBV29-1 and J usage is TRBJ1-2; D is ambiguous. Germline V gene lookup returns CDR1 SQVTM and CDR2 ANQGSEA. The CDR3 totals 11 residues. Trimming cost V 0 bases and J 8 bases, with 7 bases left between them.

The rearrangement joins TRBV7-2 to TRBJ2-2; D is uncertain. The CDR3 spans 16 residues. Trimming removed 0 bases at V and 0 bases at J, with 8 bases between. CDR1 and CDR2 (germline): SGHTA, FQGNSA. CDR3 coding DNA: TGTGCCAGCAGCTTAGCCGCATTAGCGAACACCGGGGAGCTGTTTTTT. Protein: CASSLAALANTGELFF.

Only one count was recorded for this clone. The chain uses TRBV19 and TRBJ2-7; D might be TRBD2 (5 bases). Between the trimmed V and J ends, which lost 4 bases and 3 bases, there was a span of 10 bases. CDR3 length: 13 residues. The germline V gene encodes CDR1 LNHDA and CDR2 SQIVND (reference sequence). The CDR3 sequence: CASSTGENYEQYF. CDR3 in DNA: TGTGCCAGTAGTACCGGGGAGAACTACGAGCAGTACTTC.

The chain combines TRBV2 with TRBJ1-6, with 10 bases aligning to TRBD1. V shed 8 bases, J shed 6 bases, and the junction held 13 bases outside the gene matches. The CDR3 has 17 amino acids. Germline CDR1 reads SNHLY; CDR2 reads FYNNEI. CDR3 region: CASWALTGGGLNSPLHF. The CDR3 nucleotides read TGTGCCAGCTGGGCCCTGACAGGGGGCGGACTTAATTCACCCCTCCACTTT.